This is a list of T cell receptor beta chains from one sample in a study of cytomegalovirus exposure and HLA in healthy donors. The protocol was immunoSEQ multiplex PCR, while the TCRdb copy is restricted to in-frame clones and leaves out a portion. The sample records roughly 120,000 clones, 9% to 10% being singletons. The sample consisted of PBMCs. These TCRs come from a man aged 25 to 45 in good health and CMV-seronegative. Both conserved end residues are part of each CDR3. D genes are given only for firm matches. The listing skips clone size in some rows; elsewhere it reads once, few, many or a size class.

TRBJ2-7 | TRBV6-4 | - | many | CASSLPPGAPRADYEQYF | TGTGCCAGCAGCCTCCCACCGGGAGCTCCCAGGGCGGACTACGAGCAGTACTTC
TRBJ1-5 | TRBV6-4 | TRBD1 | once | CASSDGQGRGWHQPQHF | TGTGCCAGCAGTGACGGACAGGGTAGGGGGTGGCATCAGCCCCAGCATTTT
TRBJ2-5 | TRBV7-9 | TRBD2 | - | CASSLPSGTTQETQYF | TGTGCCAGCAGCCTCCCTAGCGGAACTACTCAAGAGACCCAGTACTTC
TRBJ1-6 | TRBV4-3 | - | few | CASSPESSYNSPLHF | TGCGCCAGCAGCCCAGAGAGCTCCTATAATTCACCCCTCCACTTT
TRBJ2-1 | TRBV2 | TRBD2 | - | CASSLLASGYNEQFF | TGTGCCAGCAGCCTCCTCGCTAGCGGCTACAATGAGCAGTTCTTC
TRBJ2-7 | TRBV6-1 | TRBD1 | few | CASLAGTETYEQYF | TGTGCCAGCCTCGCCGGGACAGAGACCTACGAGCAGTACTTC
TRBJ2-7 | TRBV30 | TRBD2 | - | CAWMPSGRYEQYF | TGTGCCTGGATGCCTAGCGGGAGGTACGAGCAGTACTTC
TRBJ1-2 | TRBV28 | TRBD1 | - | CASSSTGGNYGYTF | TGTGCCAGCAGTTCAACAGGGGGAAACTATGGCTACACCTTC
TRBJ1-2 | TRBV11-2 | - | few | CASSSRVYNNYGYTF | TGTGCCAGCAGCTCACGGGTCTATAATAACTATGGCTACACCTTC
TRBJ2-7 | TRBV19 | TRBD2 | - | CASSTVAGGYEQYF | TGTGCCAGTAGTACCGTAGCGGGAGGGTACGAGCAGTACTTC
TRBJ2-7 | TRBV27 | TRBD1 | - | CASSSHGTGGAYEQYF | TGTGCCAGCAGTTCGCATGGGACAGGGGGAGCCTACGAGCAGTACTTC
TRBJ2-3 | TRBV27 | TRBD1 | - | CASSSLLTGETDTQYF | TGTGCCAGCAGTTCATTATTGACAGGGGAGACAGATACGCAGTATTTT
TRBJ1-4 | TRBV27 | TRBD1 | few | CASREQGASEKLFF | TGTGCCAGCAGGGAACAGGGGGCCAGTGAAAAACTGTTTTTT
TRBJ2-3 | TRBV19 | TRBD2 | - | CASSIEGGGTDTQYF | TGTGCCAGTAGTATTGAGGGAGGGGGCACAGATACGCAGTATTTT
TRBJ2-1 | TRBV9 | - | - | CASSVGGLGDSYNEQFF | TGTGCCAGCAGCGTCGGGGGACTCGGAGACTCCTACAATGAGCAGTTCTTC
TRBJ2-1 | TRBV7-2 | TRBD2 | - | CASSGLAGVAEQFF | TGTGCCAGCAGCGGTTTAGCGGGGGTGGCTGAGCAGTTCTTC
TRBJ1-6 | TRBV5-4 | - | - | CASSPGGGSPLHF | TGTGCCAGCAGCCCTGGGGGGGGTTCACCCCTCCACTTT
TRBJ1-5 | TRBV5-8 | - | - | CASSPNVGLRNQPQHF | TGTGCCAGCAGCCCCAACGTGGGGCTTAGGAATCAGCCCCAGCATTTT
TRBJ2-3 | TRBV5-1 | - | - | CASSLPRTNHPDTQYF | TGCGCCAGCAGCCTACCAAGGACTAACCACCCAGATACGCAGTATTTT
TRBJ2-7 | TRBV6-1 | - | few | CASSEARVYEQYF | TGTGCCAGCAGTGAAGCGAGGGTGTACGAGCAGTACTTC
TRBJ2-5 | TRBV5-1 | - | - | CASSLGQVAPQETQYF | TGCGCCAGCAGCTTGGGACAGGTGGCACCTCAAGAGACCCAGTACTTC
TRBJ1-2 | TRBV6-5 | - | few | CASNSGFGYTF | TGTGCCAGCAATTCAGGGTTTGGCTACACCTTC
TRBJ1-1 | TRBV11-2 | TRBD1 | - | CASSSTGENTEAFF | TGTGCCAGCAGCTCTACAGGGGAGAACACTGAAGCTTTCTTT
TRBJ2-6 | TRBV7-2 | - | few | CASSLVSSGANVLTF | TGTGCCAGCAGCTTAGTCAGCTCTGGGGCCAACGTCCTGACTTTC
TRBJ2-7 | TRBV19 | - | few | CASSIRENLAEQYF | TGTGCCAGTAGTATCCGGGAAAACCTGGCCGAGCAGTACTTC
TRBJ2-1 | TRBV14 | TRBD2 | few | CASSQAPGLGGVYNEQFF | TGTGCCAGCAGCCAGGCCCCGGGACTCGGGGGGGTTTACAATGAGCAGTTCTTC
TRBJ1-4 | TRBV19 | - | - | CASSPLYRRQRNEKLFF | TGTGCCAGTAGTCCTCTTTATAGGAGACAGAGGAATGAAAAACTGTTTTTT
TRBJ2-7 | TRBV5-1 | TRBD1 | - | CASSVDRGEQYF | TGCGCCAGCAGCGTTGACAGGGGCGAGCAGTACTTC
TRBJ1-2 | TRBV14 | TRBD1 | once | CASSHRQGNYGYTF | TGTGCCAGCAGCCACCGACAGGGTAACTATGGCTACACCTTC
TRBJ2-5 | TRBV29-1 | TRBD1 | few | CSLFPGQGVTETQYF | TGCAGCCTTTTTCCGGGACAGGGGGTAACAGAGACCCAGTACTTC
TRBJ2-5 | TRBV25-1 | TRBD1 | few | CASSEPGQEGETQYF | TGTGCCAGCAGTGAACCGGGACAGGAGGGAGAGACCCAGTACTTC
TRBJ2-7 | TRBV30 | TRBD2 | few | CAWKGTSGSTRYEQYF | TGTGCCTGGAAGGGGACTAGCGGGAGTACCCGCTACGAGCAGTACTTC
TRBJ1-2 | TRBV5-6 | - | few | CASSFSSTGYGYTF | TGTGCCAGCAGCTTCTCTTCGACAGGTTATGGCTACACCTTC
TRBJ2-2 | TRBV2 | - | few | CASSAQITGELFF | TGTGCCAGCAGTGCCCAGATTACCGGGGAGCTGTTTTTT
TRBJ2-3 | TRBV7-9 | - | few | CASSDPRGGRMTDTQYF | TGTGCCAGCAGTGATCCCAGGGGAGGGAGAATGACAGATACGCAGTATTTT
TRBJ1-4 | TRBV6-1 | - | - | CASSEADEGGEKLFF | TGTGCCAGCAGTGAAGCGGACGAGGGTGGTGAAAAACTGTTTTTT
TRBJ1-2 | TRBV19 | TRBD1 | - | CASSSYGTGQDGYTF | TGTGCCAGTAGTAGCTACGGGACAGGTCAAGATGGCTACACCTTC
TRBJ2-6 | TRBV11-3 | - | - | CASSLAGFRVGANVLTF | TGTGCCAGCAGCTTAGCAGGGTTTAGGGTTGGGGCCAACGTCCTGACTTTC
TRBJ2-7 | TRBV10-3 | TRBD2 | - | CAISESKGLSPAALAGLGEQYF | TGTGCCATCAGTGAGTCGAAGGGACTCTCCCCGGCGGCGCTAGCGGGACTCGGTGAGCAGTACTTC
TRBJ2-5 | TRBV7-2 | TRBD1 | few | CASSAGTGQETQYF | TGTGCCAGCAGCGCGGGGACAGGCCAAGAGACCCAGTACTTC
TRBJ1-2 | TRBV7-8 | - | - | CASSDLGGYTF | TGTGCCAGCAGCGACCTCGGGGGCTACACCTTC
TRBJ1-1 | TRBV7-9 | - | - | CASSLSSRNTEAFF | TGTGCCAGCAGCTTATCGTCCAGGAACACTGAAGCTTTCTTT
TRBJ2-1 | TRBV7-9 | - | medium-sized | CASSLAPIEQFF | TGTGCCAGCAGCTTAGCCCCCATCGAGCAGTTCTTC
TRBJ2-1 | TRBV7-3 | TRBD2 | - | CASSVGGTRDEQFF | TGTGCCAGCAGCGTCGGGGGGACCCGCGATGAGCAGTTCTTC
TRBJ1-2 | TRBV5-1 | TRBD1 | - | CASSLGQGGSGYTF | TGCGCCAGCAGCTTGGGACAGGGAGGTTCCGGCTACACCTTC
TRBJ2-7 | TRBV5-6 | TRBD1 | - | CAGSPGTVYEQYF | TGTGCCGGCAGCCCTGGGACAGTCTACGAGCAGTACTTC
TRBJ2-1 | TRBV15 | - | - | CATSRDLRTNEQFF | TGTGCCACCAGCAGAGATCTCAGAACCAATGAGCAGTTCTTC
TRBJ1-4 | TRBV7-9 | - | few | CASSSGVNNEKLFF | TGTGCCAGCAGCTCCGGGGTGAATAATGAAAAACTGTTTTTT
TRBJ2-2 | TRBV9 | TRBD1 | - | CASSPRTGVSPGELFF | TGTGCCAGCAGCCCGCGGACAGGGGTGAGCCCCGGGGAGCTGTTTTTT
TRBJ2-7 | TRBV2 | TRBD1 | few | CASSRDSYEQYF | TGTGCCAGCAGTAGGGACAGCTACGAGCAGTACTTC
TRBJ2-2 | TRBV4-3 | TRBD2 | - | CASSQRGGNTGELFF | TGCGCCAGCAGCCAGCGGGGGGGAAACACCGGGGAGCTGTTTTTT
TRBJ2-1 | TRBV19 | TRBD2 | - | CASSTNGGAYNEQFF | TGTGCCAGTAGCACGAACGGGGGGGCCTACAATGAGCAGTTCTTC
TRBJ2-7 | TRBV9 | - | - | CASSVETVPTYEQYF | TGTGCCAGCAGCGTAGAAACGGTCCCTACCTACGAGCAGTACTTC
TRBJ2-7 | TRBV18 | - | - | CASSPIFTEGEQYF | TGTGCCAGCTCACCGATCTTCACAGAAGGCGAGCAGTACTTC
TRBJ2-7 | TRBV4-1 | - | - | CASSQDQKPSYEQYF | TGCGCCAGCAGCCAAGATCAAAAGCCGTCCTACGAGCAGTACTTC
TRBJ2-7 | TRBV29-1 | - | - | CSVSRDSGGQYF | TGCAGCGTTTCTCGTGACTCCGGCGGGCAGTACTTC
TRBJ1-2 | TRBV19 | - | - | CASRVPIYGYTF | TGTGCCAGCCGAGTCCCGATTTATGGCTACACCTTC
TRBJ2-7 | TRBV4-1 | - | few | CASSQSPGESYEQYF | TGCGCCAGCAGCCAAAGTCCAGGGGAATCCTACGAGCAGTACTTC
TRBJ2-1 | TRBV6-1 | TRBD2 | - | CASSEGTSPREQFF | TGTGCCAGCAGTGAAGGGACTAGTCCCCGTGAGCAGTTCTTC
TRBJ2-2 | TRBV30 | - | - | CAWSILSGDTGELFF | TGTGCCTGGAGTATACTTAGCGGTGACACCGGGGAGCTGTTTTTT